A selection of T cell receptor beta chains follows, all from one sample in a study of cytomegalovirus exposure and HLA in healthy donors. Generated by immunoSEQ multiplex PCR, the TCRdb table keeps only in-frame clones and is missing some. Of 200,000 to 250,000 clones in the sample, approximately 83% are singletons; the top ten hold approximately 0.71%. Sequenced material: PBMCs. These receptors all come from a boy aged 2 to 10 in good health and CMV-seronegative. Each CDR3 is given with its conserved first and last residue. A D gene is named only where the DNA matches it firmly. Clone size appears in some rows only: once, few, many, or a class for an expanded clone.

>TRBV11-2|TRBJ2-5|TRBD2|.
TGTGCCAGCAGCTTAGATTTTGCGGGGGGCCGGGAGACCCAGTACTTC
CASSLDFAGGRETQYF
>TRBV10-3|TRBJ2-1|TRBD2|few
TGTGCCATCAGTTTGGCGGGCGGGGGGGGCAATGAGCAGTTCTTC
CAISLAGGGGNEQFF
>TRBV18|TRBJ2-7|TRBD1|.
TGTGCCAGCTCACCGGAGGGACAGGAAATACGAGAGCAGTACTTC
CASSPEGQEIREQYF
>TRBV5-8|TRBJ1-1|.|few
TGTGCCAGCAGCGAAACAGGGAGAGCTGAAGCTTTCTTT
CASSETGRAEAFF
>TRBV19|TRBJ2-3|.|.
TGTGCCAGTAGTACGCGGGATATGGGGGATACGCAGTATTTT
CASSTRDMGDTQYF
>TRBV6-5|TRBJ2-7|.|few
TGTGCCAGCGGCCATGCCCCCGCCCAGTACTTC
CASGHAPAQYF
>TRBV27|TRBJ1-2|TRBD1|.
TGTGCCAGCAGTTCGACGGGACAGGGTCACTATGGCTACACCTTC
CASSSTGQGHYGYTF
>TRBV7-6|TRBJ2-3|.|.
TGTGCCAGCAGCTACCGGCAGGGGCCCCTCGATACGCAGTATTTT
CASSYRQGPLDTQYF
>TRBV9|TRBJ2-1|TRBD2|.
TGTGCCAGCAGCACCCGGCTAGCGGGATACAATGAGCAGTTCTTC
CASSTRLAGYNEQFF
>TRBV6-5|TRBJ1-2|TRBD1|few
TGTGCCAGCAGTTACTCCCAGGACAGGGCCTATTGGGGCTACACCTTC
CASSYSQDRAYWGYTF
>TRBV30|TRBJ1-1|TRBD1|.
TGTGCCTGGAGCCGGGGGCAGGGGGTAACTTTCTTT
CAWSRGQGVTFF
>TRBV25-1|TRBJ2-5|TRBD1|.
TGTGCCAGCAGTGACGGAGGCAGGGGGCATTCGGCCCAGTACTTC
CASSDGGRGHSAQYF
>TRBV5-6|TRBJ2-7|TRBD1|.
TGTGCCAGCAGCTTGGGACAGGGCCCCTACGAGCAGTACTTC
CASSLGQGPYEQYF
>TRBV6-5|TRBJ2-6|TRBD1|.
TGTGCCAGCAGTCCAGGGGGCTCTGGGGCCAACGTCCTGACTTTC
CASSPGGSGANVLTF
>TRBV5-6|TRBJ2-3|.|.
TGTGCCAGCAGCTCAACAGGAAGTGGGACAGATACGCAGTATTTT
CASSSTGSGTDTQYF
>TRBV30|TRBJ1-1|TRBD1|few
TGTGCCTGGAGTACGACAGGGGACACTGAAGCTTTCTTT
CAWSTTGDTEAFF
>TRBV6-1|TRBJ1-2|.|.
TGTGCCAGCAGGGTCCACAGGACGCCCGGCTATGGCTACACCTTC
CASRVHRTPGYGYTF
>TRBV5-4|TRBJ2-7|.|.
TGTGCCAGCAGCTTGGATCCTAGCGACGCCTACGAGCAGTACTTC
CASSLDPSDAYEQYF
>TRBV6-5|TRBJ1-1|TRBD1|.
TGTGCCAGCAGCTCGACAGGGCGGACTGAAGCTTTCTTT
CASSSTGRTEAFF
>TRBV29-1|TRBJ2-3|TRBD2|.
TGCAGCGTTGTAAGTCTAGCGGTCTTTGGAGATACGCAGTATTTT
CSVVSLAVFGDTQYF
>TRBV5-1|TRBJ2-5|.|.
TGCGCCAGCAGTCCTGATCAGGGAAGGGAAGAGACCCAGTACTTC
CASSPDQGREETQYF
>TRBV19|TRBJ2-4|TRBD2|once
TGTGCCACCGGGACTAGGGAAAACATTCAGTACTTC
CATGTRENIQYF
>TRBV7-9|TRBJ2-7|TRBD1|.
TGTGCCAGCAGCTTTGCCCCTCCGGGACAGGGCTACGAGCAGTACTTC
CASSFAPPGQGYEQYF
>TRBV19|TRBJ1-1|.|.
TGTGCCAGTAGTCTGGGACATCCGAACACTGAAGCTTTCTTT
CASSLGHPNTEAFF
>TRBV5-1|TRBJ1-1|.|few
TGCGCCAGCAGCTTGTCACAGATGAACACTGAAGCTTTCTTT
CASSLSQMNTEAFF
>TRBV6-4|TRBJ2-1|.|.
TGTGCCAGCAGTAAGACAGGTTGGGATGAGCAGTTCTTC
CASSKTGWDEQFF
>TRBV27|TRBJ1-1|.|few
TGTGCCAGCAGTCGGACAAACACTGAAGCTTTCTTT
CASSRTNTEAFF
>TRBV30|TRBJ1-3|.|.
TGTGCCTGGACGGGAACAGGGAACTCTGGAAACACCATATATTTT
CAWTGTGNSGNTIYF
>TRBV5-1|TRBJ2-7|TRBD2|.
TGCGCCAGCAGCTTGGCTGAACGAGCGGGAGGGTCCGAGCAGTACTTC
CASSLAERAGGSEQYF